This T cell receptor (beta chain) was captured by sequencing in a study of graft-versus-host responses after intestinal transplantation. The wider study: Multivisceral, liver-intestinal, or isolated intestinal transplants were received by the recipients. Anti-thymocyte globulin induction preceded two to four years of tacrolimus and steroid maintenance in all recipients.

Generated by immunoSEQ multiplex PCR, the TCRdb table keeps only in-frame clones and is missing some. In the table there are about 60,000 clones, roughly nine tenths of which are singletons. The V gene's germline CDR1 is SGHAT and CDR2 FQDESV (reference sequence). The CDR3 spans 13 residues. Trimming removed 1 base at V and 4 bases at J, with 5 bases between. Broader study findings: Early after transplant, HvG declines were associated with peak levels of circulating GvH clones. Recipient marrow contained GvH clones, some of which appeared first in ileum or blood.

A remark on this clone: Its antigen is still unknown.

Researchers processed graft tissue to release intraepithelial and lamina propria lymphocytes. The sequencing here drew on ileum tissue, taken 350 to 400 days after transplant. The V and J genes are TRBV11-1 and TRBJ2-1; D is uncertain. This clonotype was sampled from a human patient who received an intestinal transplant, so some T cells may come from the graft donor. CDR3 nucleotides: TGTGCCAGCAGCTTAGTGGGGTACAATGAGCAGTTCTTC. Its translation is CASSLVGYNEQFF.